This is a list of T cell receptor beta chains from one sample in a study of blood T cell repertoires in COVID-19. Sequencing used immunoSEQ multiplex PCR; TCRdb keeps in-frame clones, though not all of them. Of roughly 45,000 clones listed, over 85% are singletons. Sequenced: peripheral blood. The source of these receptors is a man between 60 and 75 years old with COVID-19, enrolled during active disease. The CDR3 runs from the conserved cysteine through the conserved F or W. D genes are given only for firm matches. Clone size is not always given. Where it is, it says once, few, many or a class for expanded clones.

v_gene	d_gene	abundance	j_gene	CDR3nt	CDR3aa
TRBV6-1	.	.	TRBJ1-4	TGTGCCGGACAAGATAGGACTAATGAAAAACTGTTTTTT	CAGQDRTNEKLFF
TRBV2	.	.	TRBJ2-1	TGTGCCAGCAGTGACTCACAGCCCTACAATGAGCAGTTCTTC	CASSDSQPYNEQFF
TRBV7-2	.	.	TRBJ2-3	TGTGCCAGCAGCTTTAGTCCGGGGGAGGCAGATACGCAGTATTTT	CASSFSPGEADTQYF
TRBV6-5	.	.	TRBJ1-5	TGTGCCAGCAGCCGACAGAGCAATCAGCCCCAGCATTTT	CASSRQSNQPQHF
TRBV5-5	.	.	TRBJ1-6	TGTGCCAGCAGCTTCCTCTTAGACAGTGCGACCTATAATTCACCCCTCCACTTT	CASSFLLDSATYNSPLHF
TRBV7-2	TRBD1	.	TRBJ1-6	TGTGCCAGCTCTCAGACAGGGGGTAGTTCACCCCTCCACTTT	CASSQTGGSSPLHF
TRBV3-1/TRBV3-2	TRBD1	.	TRBJ1-1	TGTGCCAGCAGCCAAGTTGAGGGGGCGGCCCAAGCTTTCTTT	CASSQVEGAAQAFF
TRBV4-1	.	.	TRBJ1-2	TGCGCCAGCAGCTTCCGACAGGACGGAAACTATGGCTACACCTTC	CASSFRQDGNYGYTF
TRBV3-1/TRBV3-2	TRBD1	.	TRBJ1-6	TGTGCCAGCAGTCCGGGACAGGGTTATAATTCACCCCTCCACTTT	CASSPGQGYNSPLHF
TRBV5-6	TRBD1	.	TRBJ1-1	TGTGCCAGCAGCTTTCAGAGGACAGGGGAGATTGAAGCTTTCTTT	CASSFQRTGEIEAFF
TRBV11-1	.	.	TRBJ2-7	TGTGCCAGCAGCTTAGTTGCGGGGAGCGAGCAGTACTTC	CASSLVAGSEQYF
TRBV10-2	.	.	TRBJ1-1	TGCGCCAGCAGAGGGGGCACTGAAGCTTTCTTT	CASRGGTEAFF
TRBV5-1	.	.	TRBJ1-1	TGCGCCAGCAGCTTGGGAGCAGGGAACACTGAAGCTTTCTTT	CASSLGAGNTEAFF
TRBV15	TRBD1	.	TRBJ1-2	TGTGCCACCAGTCTCAGACAGGGGGTAGGCGGCTACACCTTC	CATSLRQGVGGYTF
TRBV7-8	.	.	TRBJ1-2	TGTGCCAGCAGCTTAGGGGGCGGCAGGGAGGTCTATGGCTACACCTTC	CASSLGGGREVYGYTF
TRBV4-2	TRBD1	once	TRBJ1-5	TGTGCCAGCAGCCAAGAGGACAGGGGAGGACAGCCCCAGCATTTT	CASSQEDRGGQPQHF
TRBV19	TRBD1	.	TRBJ2-1	TGTGCCAGTAGTTTGGAGACCGGGACAGGGATTAACAATGAGCAGTTCTTC	CASSLETGTGINNEQFF
TRBV28	TRBD1	.	TRBJ1-1	TGTGCCAGCAGCCCGGGACAGGGGAGGATTCGGGCTTTCTTT	CASSPGQGRIRAFF
TRBV28	TRBD1	.	TRBJ1-5	TGTGCCAGCAGTTTGGGGACAGGGGGCCAGCCCCAGCATTTT	CASSLGTGGQPQHF
TRBV2	TRBD1	once	TRBJ1-5	TGTGCCAGCACAGGACAGGAGAGCAATCAGCCCCAGCATTTT	CASTGQESNQPQHF
TRBV7-3	.	.	TRBJ2-7	TGTGCCAGCAGCTTAATCGGCGGGCCAGGATCCCACGAGCAGTACTTC	CASSLIGGPGSHEQYF
TRBV21-1	.	.	TRBJ1-1	TGTCGGGACAGGTCTGAAGCTTTCTTT	CRDRSEAFF
TRBV3-1/TRBV3-2	.	.	TRBJ1-4	TGTGCCAGCAGCCAGTTACAGAGGGCTAATGAAAAACTGTTTTTT	CASSQLQRANEKLFF
TRBV3-1/TRBV3-2	.	.	TRBJ1-1	TGTGCCAGCAGCCAAGAAGGGAGGACTGAAGCTTTCTTT	CASSQEGRTEAFF
TRBV7-2	.	.	TRBJ2-5	TGTGCCAGCAGCTATGACAGGCAAGAGACCCAGTACTTC	CASSYDRQETQYF
TRBV6-6	.	.	TRBJ2-1	TGTGCCAGCAGTTACTCTGCTAGCAATCCTGACAATGAGCAGTTCTTC	CASSYSASNPDNEQFF
TRBV28	.	.	TRBJ2-7	TGTGCCAGCAGCCTCAGGGGCCCTCCCTACGAGCAGTACTTC	CASSLRGPPYEQYF
TRBV7-2	.	.	TRBJ1-1	TGTGCCAGCAGCCCACGGGGGGTAGGCACTGAAGCTTTCTTT	CASSPRGVGTEAFF
TRBV7-9	TRBD1	.	TRBJ1-4	TGTGCCAGCAGCCCAATCTCCCGGGACAGGGGATCTGAAAAACTGTTTTTT	CASSPISRDRGSEKLFF